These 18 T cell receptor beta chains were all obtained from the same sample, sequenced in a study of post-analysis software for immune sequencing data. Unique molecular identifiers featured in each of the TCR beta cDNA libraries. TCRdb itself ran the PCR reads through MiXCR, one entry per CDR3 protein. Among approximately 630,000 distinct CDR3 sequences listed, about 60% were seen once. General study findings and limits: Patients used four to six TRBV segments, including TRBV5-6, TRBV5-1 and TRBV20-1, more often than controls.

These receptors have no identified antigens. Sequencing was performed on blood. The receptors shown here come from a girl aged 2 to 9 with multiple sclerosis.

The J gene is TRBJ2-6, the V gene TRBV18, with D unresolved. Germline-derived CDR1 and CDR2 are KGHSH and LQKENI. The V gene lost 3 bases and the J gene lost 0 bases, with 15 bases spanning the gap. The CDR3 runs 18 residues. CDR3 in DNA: TGTGCCAGCTCACCGTATTTGGGCCGTAACTCTGGGGCCAACGTCCTGACTTTC. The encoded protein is CASSPYLGRNSGANVLTF.

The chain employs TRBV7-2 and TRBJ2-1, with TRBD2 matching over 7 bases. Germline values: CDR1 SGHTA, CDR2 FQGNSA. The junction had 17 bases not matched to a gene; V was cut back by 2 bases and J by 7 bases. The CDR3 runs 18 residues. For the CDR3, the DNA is TGTGCCAGCAGCTTACCTCCCTTAGCGGGTCTCGAGAGGAATGAGCAGTTCTTC. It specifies CASSLPPLAGLERNEQFF.

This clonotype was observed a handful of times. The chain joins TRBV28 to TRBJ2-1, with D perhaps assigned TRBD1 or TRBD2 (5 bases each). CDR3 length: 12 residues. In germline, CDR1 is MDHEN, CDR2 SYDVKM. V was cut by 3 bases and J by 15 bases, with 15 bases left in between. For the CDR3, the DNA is TGTGCCAGCAGTTTGCAAGCTCAGGGACCGTTCTTC. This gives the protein CASSLQAQGPFF.

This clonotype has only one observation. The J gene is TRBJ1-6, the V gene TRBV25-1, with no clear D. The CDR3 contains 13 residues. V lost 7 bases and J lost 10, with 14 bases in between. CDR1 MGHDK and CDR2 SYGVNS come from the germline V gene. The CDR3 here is CASTAAAGSPLHF. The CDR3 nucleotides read TGTGCCAGCACCGCGGCAGCCGGCTCACCCCTCCACTTT.

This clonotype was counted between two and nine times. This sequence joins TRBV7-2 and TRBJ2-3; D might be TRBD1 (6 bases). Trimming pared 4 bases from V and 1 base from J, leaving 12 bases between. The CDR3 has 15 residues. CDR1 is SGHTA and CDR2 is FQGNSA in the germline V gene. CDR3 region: CASSSWTVGTDTQYF. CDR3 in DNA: TGTGCCAGCAGCTCCTGGACAGTCGGCACAGATACGCAGTATTTT. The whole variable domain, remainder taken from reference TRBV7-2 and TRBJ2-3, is GAGVSQSPSNKVTEKGKDVELRCDPISGHTALYWYRQSLGQGLEFLIYFQGNSAPDKSGLPSDRFSAERTGGSVSTLTIQRTQQEDSAVYLCASSSWTVGTDTQYFGPGTRLTVL.

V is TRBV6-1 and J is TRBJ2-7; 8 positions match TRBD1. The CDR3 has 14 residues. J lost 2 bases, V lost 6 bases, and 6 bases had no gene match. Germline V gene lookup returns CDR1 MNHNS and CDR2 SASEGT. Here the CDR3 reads CASSRGQGTYEQYF. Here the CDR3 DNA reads TGTGCCAGCAGCCGAGGACAGGGAACCTACGAGCAGTACTTC.

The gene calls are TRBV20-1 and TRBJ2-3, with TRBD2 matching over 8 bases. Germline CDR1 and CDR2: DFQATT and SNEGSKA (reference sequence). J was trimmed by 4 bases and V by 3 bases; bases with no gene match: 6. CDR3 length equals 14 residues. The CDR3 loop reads CSASPSGGPDTQYF. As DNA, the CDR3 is TGCAGTGCTAGCCCCAGCGGGGGTCCAGATACGCAGTATTTT.

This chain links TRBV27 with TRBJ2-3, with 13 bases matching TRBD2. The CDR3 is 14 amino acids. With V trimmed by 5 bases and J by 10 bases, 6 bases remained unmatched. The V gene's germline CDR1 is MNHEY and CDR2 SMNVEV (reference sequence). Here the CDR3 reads CASSQPGLAGSQYF. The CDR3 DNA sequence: TGTGCCAGCAGTCAGCCGGGACTAGCGGGGTCGCAGTATTTT.

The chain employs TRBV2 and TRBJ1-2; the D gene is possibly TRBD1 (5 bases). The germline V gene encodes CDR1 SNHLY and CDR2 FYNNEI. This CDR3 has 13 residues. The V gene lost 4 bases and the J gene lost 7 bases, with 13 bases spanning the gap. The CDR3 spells CASSGGVLSGYTF. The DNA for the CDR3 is TGTGCCAGCAGTGGAGGGGTCCTCAGTGGCTACACCTTC.

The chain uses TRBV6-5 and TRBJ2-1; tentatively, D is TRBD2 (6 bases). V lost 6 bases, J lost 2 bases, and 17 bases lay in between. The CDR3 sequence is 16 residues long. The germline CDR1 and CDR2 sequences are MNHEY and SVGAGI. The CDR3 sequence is CASRNLLGEAYNEQFF. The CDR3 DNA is TGTGCCAGCAGAAATTTACTAGGGGAGGCCTACAATGAGCAGTTCTTC.

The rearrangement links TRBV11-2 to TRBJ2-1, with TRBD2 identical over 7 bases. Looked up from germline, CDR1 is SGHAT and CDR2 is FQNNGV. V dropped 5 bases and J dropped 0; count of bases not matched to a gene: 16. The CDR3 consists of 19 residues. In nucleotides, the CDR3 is TGTGCCAGCAGCCCCCGGTTTAAGACTAGCTCAGACTCCTACAATGAGCAGTTCTTC. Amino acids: CASSPRFKTSSDSYNEQFF.

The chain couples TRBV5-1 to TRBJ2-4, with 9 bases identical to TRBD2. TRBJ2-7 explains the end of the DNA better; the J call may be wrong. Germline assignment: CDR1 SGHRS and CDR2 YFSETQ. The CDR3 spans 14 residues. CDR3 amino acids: CASRTSSGAYEQYF. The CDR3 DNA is TGCGCCAGCAGAACCTCTAGCGGGGCCTACGAGCAGTACTTC.

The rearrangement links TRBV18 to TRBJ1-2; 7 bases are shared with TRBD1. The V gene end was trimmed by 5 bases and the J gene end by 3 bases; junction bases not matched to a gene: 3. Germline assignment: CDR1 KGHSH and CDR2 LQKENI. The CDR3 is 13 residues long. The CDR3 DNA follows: TGTGCCAGCTCAACAGGGGAGGACTATGGCTACACCTTC. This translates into CASSTGEDYGYTF.

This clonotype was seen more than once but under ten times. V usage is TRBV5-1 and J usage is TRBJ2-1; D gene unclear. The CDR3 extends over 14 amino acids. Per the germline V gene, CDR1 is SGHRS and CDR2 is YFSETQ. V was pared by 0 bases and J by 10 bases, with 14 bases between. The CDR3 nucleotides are TGCGCCAGCAGCTTGGGGAGCAGTGGTGGGGAGCAGTTCTTC. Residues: CASSLGSSGGEQFF.

CDR3 region: CSAGRGQGERGYTF. As DNA, the CDR3 is TGCAGTGCCGGCCGGGGACAGGGGGAACGGGGCTACACCTTC. The chain is built from TRBV20-1 and TRBJ1-2; TRBD1 matches 11 bases. The CDR3 totals 14 residues. Germline V gene data show CDR1 as DFQATT and CDR2 as SNEGSKA (reference sequence). V lost 6 bases and J lost 8; bases outside the gene matches: 11.

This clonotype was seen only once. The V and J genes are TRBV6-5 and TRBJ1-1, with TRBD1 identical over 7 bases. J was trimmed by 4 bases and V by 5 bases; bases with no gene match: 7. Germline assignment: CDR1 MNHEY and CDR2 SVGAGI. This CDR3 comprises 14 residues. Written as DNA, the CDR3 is TGTGCCAGCAGTGAGACAGGGATTGGCACTGAAGCTTTCTTT. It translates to CASSETGIGTEAFF.

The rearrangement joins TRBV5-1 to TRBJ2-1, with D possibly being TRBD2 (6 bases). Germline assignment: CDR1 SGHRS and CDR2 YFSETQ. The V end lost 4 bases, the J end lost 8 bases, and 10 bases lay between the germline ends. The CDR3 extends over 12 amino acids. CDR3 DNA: TGCGCCAGCAGCATCGGAGGGGATGAGCAGTTCTTC. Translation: CASSIGGDEQFF.

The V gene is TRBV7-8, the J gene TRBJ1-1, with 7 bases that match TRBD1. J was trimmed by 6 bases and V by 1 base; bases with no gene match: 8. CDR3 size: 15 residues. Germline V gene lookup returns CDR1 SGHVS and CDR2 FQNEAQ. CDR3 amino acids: CASSLVPGDSPEAFF. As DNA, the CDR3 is TGTGCCAGCAGCTTAGTCCCTGGGGACAGCCCTGAAGCTTTCTTT.